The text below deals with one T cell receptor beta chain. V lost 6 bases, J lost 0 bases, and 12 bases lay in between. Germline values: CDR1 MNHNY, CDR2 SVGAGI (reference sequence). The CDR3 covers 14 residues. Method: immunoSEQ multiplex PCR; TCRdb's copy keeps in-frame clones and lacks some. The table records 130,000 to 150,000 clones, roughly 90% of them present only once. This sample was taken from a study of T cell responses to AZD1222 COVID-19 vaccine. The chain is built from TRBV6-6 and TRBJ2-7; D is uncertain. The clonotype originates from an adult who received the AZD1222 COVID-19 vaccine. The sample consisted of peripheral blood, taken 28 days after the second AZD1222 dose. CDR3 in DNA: TGTGCCAGCAGCCCAACCGGACCCTCCTACGAGCAGTACTTC. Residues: CASSPTGPSYEQYF.